The rows below give T cell receptor beta chains drawn from one sample of a study of T cell responses to AZD1222 COVID-19 vaccine. Some clones are missing from TCRdb's copy, which holds only in-frame ones; the method was immunoSEQ multiplex PCR. This table has about 120,000 clones, around 85% appearing once. The sample here was peripheral blood, taken on day 0 of AZD1222 vaccination. The receptors were gathered from an adult in good health. Each CDR3 is given with its conserved first and last residue. A D gene is named only where the DNA matches it firmly. Only some rows state a clone size, as once, few, many or a class for expanded clones.

V gene: TRBV28
D gene: NA
J gene: TRBJ1-1
clone size: NA
CDR3 DNA: TGTGCCAGCAGTTTAGGGACTTTTGAGGCTTTCTTT
CDR3 protein: CASSLGTFEAFF

V gene: TRBV19
D gene: NA
J gene: TRBJ2-2
clone size: NA
CDR3 DNA: TGTGCCAGTAGTATAGTCGGGTTCGGGGAGCTGTTTTTT
CDR3 protein: CASSIVGFGELFF

V gene: TRBV4-3
D gene: NA
J gene: TRBJ1-1
clone size: NA
CDR3 DNA: TGCGCCAGCAGCCAAGAGTGGAGGGCGGGGGCTTTGAGTTTGAACACTGAAGCTTTCTTT
CDR3 protein: CASSQEWRAGALSLNTEAFF

V gene: TRBV11-2
D gene: TRBD2
J gene: TRBJ2-7
clone size: NA
CDR3 DNA: TGTGCCAGCAGTGTTTTTAGGCTAGCGGGAAGGAGCCCCTACGAGCAGTACTTC
CDR3 protein: CASSVFRLAGRSPYEQYF

V gene: TRBV30
D gene: NA
J gene: TRBJ1-2
clone size: NA
CDR3 DNA: TGTGCCTGGGGGCCCGGGGGGGCGTTAAACTATGGCTACACCTTC
CDR3 protein: CAWGPGGALNYGYTF

V gene: TRBV11-3
D gene: NA
J gene: TRBJ1-1
clone size: NA
CDR3 DNA: TGTGCCAGCAGCTTAGAAAACGGTAACACTGAAGCTTTCTTT
CDR3 protein: CASSLENGNTEAFF

V gene: TRBV11-3
D gene: NA
J gene: TRBJ2-3
clone size: NA
CDR3 DNA: TGTGCCAGCAGCTCCTCAGAGGGCACCACAGATACGCAGTATTTT
CDR3 protein: CASSSSEGTTDTQYF

V gene: TRBV24-1
D gene: TRBD1
J gene: TRBJ2-6
clone size: NA
CDR3 DNA: TGTGCCACCAGTGATACAGGGGGTGGGGCCAACGTCCTGACTTTC
CDR3 protein: CATSDTGGGANVLTF

V gene: TRBV2
D gene: NA
J gene: TRBJ2-7
clone size: NA
CDR3 DNA: TGTGCCAGCAGTGGGGTGGGAGTGGAGGAGCAGTACTTC
CDR3 protein: CASSGVGVEEQYF

V gene: TRBV28
D gene: TRBD2
J gene: TRBJ2-3
clone size: NA
CDR3 DNA: TGTGCCAGCAGTTTATGGGGTAGCGGGGGGGCTTCTAGCACAGATACGCAGTATTTT
CDR3 protein: CASSLWGSGGASSTDTQYF

V gene: TRBV30
D gene: TRBD2
J gene: TRBJ2-3
clone size: NA
CDR3 DNA: TGTGCCTGGAGTGTACTAGCGGGGGGTCGAGATACGCAGTATTTT
CDR3 protein: CAWSVLAGGRDTQYF

V gene: TRBV25-1
D gene: TRBD1
J gene: TRBJ1-6
clone size: NA
CDR3 DNA: TGTGCCAGCAGTGTTGGACAGGGCGCTTCACCCCTCCACTTT
CDR3 protein: CASSVGQGASPLHF

V gene: TRBV6-5
D gene: NA
J gene: TRBJ2-7
clone size: NA
CDR3 DNA: TGTGCCAGCACGAACCAGGGTTCTGTCAACGAGCAGTACTTC
CDR3 protein: CASTNQGSVNEQYF

V gene: TRBV30
D gene: TRBD2
J gene: TRBJ2-7
clone size: few
CDR3 DNA: TGTGCCTGGAGTGATCCCCCCCGACTAGCGGCAACCTACGAGCAGTACTTC
CDR3 protein: CAWSDPPRLAATYEQYF

V gene: TRBV5-4
D gene: NA
J gene: TRBJ2-7
clone size: NA
CDR3 DNA: TGTGCCAGCAGCAGGGCTCCGGGAGCCGACTACGAGCAGTACTTC
CDR3 protein: CASSRAPGADYEQYF

V gene: TRBV14
D gene: TRBD2
J gene: TRBJ2-3
clone size: NA
CDR3 DNA: TGTGCCAGCAGCCCAGGGGCGGGGGGGCCGTTTGTGTCAGATACGCAGTATTTT
CDR3 protein: CASSPGAGGPFVSDTQYF

V gene: TRBV27
D gene: TRBD1
J gene: TRBJ2-4
clone size: NA
CDR3 DNA: TGTGCCAGCAGTTTACTCGGACAGGGTCTGAGTAACATTCAGTACTTC
CDR3 protein: CASSLLGQGLSNIQYF

V gene: TRBV14
D gene: NA
J gene: TRBJ2-1
clone size: once
CDR3 DNA: TGTGCCAGCAGCCAACTCGAAGCGGTTGGGTTGCCTAACAATGAGCAGTTCTTC
CDR3 protein: CASSQLEAVGLPNNEQFF

V gene: TRBV7-2
D gene: NA
J gene: TRBJ1-2
clone size: NA
CDR3 DNA: TGTGCCAGCAGCTCACCTGGGGGGGGCAAGTATGGCTACACCTTC
CDR3 protein: CASSSPGGGKYGYTF

V gene: TRBV9
D gene: NA
J gene: TRBJ2-3
clone size: NA
CDR3 DNA: TGTGCCAGCAGCTACCTCTCACAGACAGATACGCAGTATTTT
CDR3 protein: CASSYLSQTDTQYF

V gene: TRBV7-8
D gene: NA
J gene: TRBJ2-7
clone size: NA
CDR3 DNA: TGTGCCAGCAGCTTAGAGGAGGACGTCTCCTACGAGCAGTACTTC
CDR3 protein: CASSLEEDVSYEQYF

V gene: TRBV12-2
D gene: NA
J gene: TRBJ2-3
clone size: NA
CDR3 DNA: TGTGCAAGTCGCTTAAAATGTGGAGGGGCCAGCACAGATACGCAGTATTTT
CDR3 protein: CASRLKCGGASTDTQYF